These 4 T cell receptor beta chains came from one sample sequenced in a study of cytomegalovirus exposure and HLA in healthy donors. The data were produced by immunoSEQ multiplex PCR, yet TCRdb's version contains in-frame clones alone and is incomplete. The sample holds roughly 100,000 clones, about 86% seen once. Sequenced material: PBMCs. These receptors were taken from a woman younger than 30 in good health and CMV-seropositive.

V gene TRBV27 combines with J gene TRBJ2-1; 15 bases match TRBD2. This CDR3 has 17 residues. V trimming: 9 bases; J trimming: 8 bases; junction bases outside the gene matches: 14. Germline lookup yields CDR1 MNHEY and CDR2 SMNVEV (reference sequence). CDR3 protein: CARTFPGLAGGYDEQFF. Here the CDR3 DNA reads TGTGCCAGGACATTCCCCGGACTAGCGGGGGGGTACGATGAGCAGTTCTTC.

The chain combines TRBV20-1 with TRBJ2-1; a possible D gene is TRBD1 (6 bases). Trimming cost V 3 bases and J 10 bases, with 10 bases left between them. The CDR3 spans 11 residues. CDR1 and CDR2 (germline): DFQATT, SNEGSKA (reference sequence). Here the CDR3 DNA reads TGCAGTGCTAGGGGGGCGTGGGAGCAGTTCTTC. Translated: CSARGAWEQFF.

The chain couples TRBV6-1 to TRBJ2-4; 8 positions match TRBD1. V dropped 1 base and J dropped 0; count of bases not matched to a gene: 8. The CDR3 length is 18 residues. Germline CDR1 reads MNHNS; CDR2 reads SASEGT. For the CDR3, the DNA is TGTGCCAGCAGTGAAGACTTCGGACAGGGACTAGCCAAAAACATTCAGTACTTC. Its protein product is CASSEDFGQGLAKNIQYF.

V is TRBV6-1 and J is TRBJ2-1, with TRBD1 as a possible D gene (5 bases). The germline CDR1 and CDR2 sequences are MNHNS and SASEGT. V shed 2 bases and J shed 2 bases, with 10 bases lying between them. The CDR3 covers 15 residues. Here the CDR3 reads CASSERQGTYNEQFF. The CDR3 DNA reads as TGTGCCAGCAGTGAACGGCAGGGAACCTACAATGAGCAGTTCTTC.